These T cell receptor beta chains were read from a single sample in a study of cytomegalovirus exposure and HLA in healthy donors. Profiling relied on immunoSEQ multiplex PCR, and the TCRdb table lists in-frame clones only, not all of them. Of approximately 140,000 clones listed, roughly 86% are singletons. Input material: PBMCs. The origin of the receptors is a young man in good health and CMV-seropositive. Both conserved end residues are part of each CDR3. Each record gives: J gene, D gene, V gene, clone size, CDR3 DNA, CDR3 protein. D genes are given only for firm matches. Size is omitted from some rows. Given values are once, few, many or a class for expanded clones.

j_call: TRBJ2-3
d_call: TRBD1
v_call: TRBV28
clone_size: -
cdr3_nt: TGTGCCAGCAGTCCCGGGACAGGGGGCGTTAATACGCAGTATTTT
cdr3_aa: CASSPGTGGVNTQYF

j_call: TRBJ1-4
d_call: -
v_call: TRBV18
clone_size: many
cdr3_nt: TGTGCCAGCTCACCCCTCCACTCCGGGGAAAAACTGTTTTTT
cdr3_aa: CASSPLHSGEKLFF

j_call: TRBJ2-2
d_call: TRBD1
v_call: TRBV28
clone_size: -
cdr3_nt: TGTGCCACCCGGGGACAGGGGACGGACACCGGGGAGCTGTTTTTT
cdr3_aa: CATRGQGTDTGELFF

j_call: TRBJ2-6
d_call: TRBD1
v_call: TRBV29-1
clone_size: -
cdr3_nt: TGCAGCGGCTGGACAGGATCATCTGGGGCCAACGTCCTGACTTTC
cdr3_aa: CSGWTGSSGANVLTF

j_call: TRBJ1-5
d_call: -
v_call: TRBV4-1
clone_size: -
cdr3_nt: TGCGCCAGCAGCCAAGTCGGTTTTAGCAATCAGCCCCAGCATTTT
cdr3_aa: CASSQVGFSNQPQHF

j_call: TRBJ1-5
d_call: -
v_call: TRBV27
clone_size: -
cdr3_nt: TGTGCCAGCAGTTCCCAAATCTATAGCAATCAGCCCCAGCATTTT
cdr3_aa: CASSSQIYSNQPQHF

j_call: TRBJ2-2
d_call: -
v_call: TRBV6-4
clone_size: few
cdr3_nt: TGTGCCAGCAGTGACAGCAGAGGCCAGGGGAGAACCGGGGAGCTGTTTTTT
cdr3_aa: CASSDSRGQGRTGELFF

j_call: TRBJ2-7
d_call: TRBD2
v_call: TRBV9
clone_size: once
cdr3_nt: TGTGCCAGCAGCGTCGGGACTAACTACGAGCAGTACTTC
cdr3_aa: CASSVGTNYEQYF

j_call: TRBJ1-1
d_call: -
v_call: TRBV23-1
clone_size: -
cdr3_nt: TGCGCCAGCAGTCATACCAGACGAGGTCCCGAAGCTTTCTTT
cdr3_aa: CASSHTRRGPEAFF

j_call: TRBJ2-7
d_call: TRBD1
v_call: TRBV5-1
clone_size: -
cdr3_nt: TGCGCCAGCAGCGTGACAGGGGACACCTACGAGCAGTACTTC
cdr3_aa: CASSVTGDTYEQYF

j_call: TRBJ2-1
d_call: -
v_call: TRBV28
clone_size: -
cdr3_nt: TGTGCCAGCAGTTTCAGGGAAACGGGTAGCAATGAGCAGTTCTTC
cdr3_aa: CASSFRETGSNEQFF

j_call: TRBJ2-5
d_call: TRBD2
v_call: TRBV7-2
clone_size: -
cdr3_nt: TGTGCCAGCAGACCACAAGCGGGAGGCCGATTGGAGACCCAGTACTTC
cdr3_aa: CASRPQAGGRLETQYF

j_call: TRBJ1-5
d_call: -
v_call: TRBV4-1
clone_size: -
cdr3_nt: TGCGCCAGCAGCCAGGAAACTACAGGGATTAGCAATCAGCCCCAGCATTTT
cdr3_aa: CASSQETTGISNQPQHF